The 30 T cell receptor beta chains in this list originate from one sample, sequenced in a study of CD4 T cells in relation to SARS-CoV-2 and coronaviruses. The protocol was immunoSEQ multiplex PCR, while the TCRdb copy is restricted to in-frame clones and leaves out a portion. Here the sample spans about 68,000 clones, about 92% being singletons. Before the COVID-19 pandemic, during about 2011-2019, CD4+ T cells were taken from unexposed donors. What was sequenced was naive CD4+ T cells from PBMCs. Subset given: naive CD4+ T cells isolated by negative enrichment. The receptors here all came from a human donor in good health.

Only one count was recorded for this clone. This chain links TRBV29-1 with TRBJ2-5, with 7 bases that match TRBD1. CDR3 length: 12 residues. Trimming cost V 2 bases and J 10 bases; bases outside gene matches: 7. Germline V gives CDR1 SQVTM, CDR2 ANQGSEA. The CDR3 region is CSVEQGVPIQYF. The CDR3 DNA reads TGCAGCGTTGAACAGGGGGTGCCTATCCAGTACTTC.

V usage is TRBV6-6 and J usage is TRBJ1-5, with D possibly being TRBD1 (5 bases). The germline CDR1 and CDR2 sequences are MNHNY and SVGAGI (reference sequence). The V gene lost 0 bases and the J gene lost 7 bases, with 13 bases spanning the gap. This CDR3 spans 15 amino acids. The CDR3 is CASSYSTIRGQPQHF. The CDR3 coding sequence is TGTGCCAGCAGTTACTCGACTATCCGGGGGCAGCCCCAGCATTTT.

V usage is TRBV14 and J usage is TRBJ2-5; D ambiguous. This CDR3 comprises 13 residues. V lost 1 base to trimming and J lost 5 bases, with 8 bases between them. From germline, CDR1 is SGHDN and CDR2 FVKESK. CDR3 sequence reads: CASSQGLGETQYF. CDR3 sequence (DNA): TGTGCCAGCAGCCAAGGCCTGGGGGAGACCCAGTACTTC.

This clone was detected once. The V call is TRBV5-1, the J call TRBJ2-7, with 11 bases aligning to TRBD1. This CDR3 is built from 15 residues. Germline V gene lookup returns CDR1 SGHRS and CDR2 YFSETQ. Trimming at V came to 4 bases and at J to 5 bases, leaving 8 bases not matched to a gene. The CDR3 here is CASSSRDRGSDEQYF. DNA for the CDR3: TGCGCCAGCAGCAGCCGGGACAGGGGGAGCGACGAGCAGTACTTC.

This chain connects TRBV18 to TRBJ2-7; D ambiguous. V lost 4 bases, J lost 3 bases, and 10 bases lay in between. The CDR3 covers 13 residues. Germline CDR1 reads KGHSH; CDR2 reads LQKENI. This CDR3 is CASSRPSHYEQYF. For the CDR3, the DNA is TGTGCCAGCTCACGCCCTTCACACTACGAGCAGTACTTC.

This chain connects TRBV7-9 to TRBJ2-6, with D tentatively TRBD1 (6 bases). CDR3 length: 16 amino acids. Germline loops: CDR1 SEHNR, CDR2 FQNEAQ (reference sequence). With 1 base removed from V and 0 bases from J, the gap between germline ends came to 7 bases. The DNA for the CDR3 is TGTGCCAGCAGCTTAGTGGGGGCCTCTGGGGCCAACGTCCTGACTTTC. This encodes CASSLVGASGANVLTF.

The chain is built from TRBV5-1 and TRBJ2-5; maybe TRBD1 (5 bases). Germline CDR1 SGHRS, CDR2 YFSETQ. The CDR3 consists of 15 residues. V was cut by 1 base and J by 2 bases, with 12 bases left in between. CDR3 in DNA: TGCGCCAGCAGCTTGAGTGCGCCAGGGCAAGAGACCCAGTACTTC. This codes for CASSLSAPGQETQYF.

The gene calls are TRBV2 and TRBJ2-4; D possibly corresponds to TRBD1 (5 bases). V shed 6 bases and J shed 9 bases, with 15 bases lying between them. Germline V gives CDR1 SNHLY, CDR2 FYNNEI. The length of the CDR3 is 13 residues. The CDR3 loop is CASRPDGDSIQYF. CDR3 sequence (DNA): TGTGCCAGCAGACCGGACGGAGACAGCATTCAGTACTTC.

The V gene is TRBV11-2, the J gene TRBJ1-1; D might be TRBD1 (6 bases). The CDR3 contains 13 residues. Germline V gene lookup returns CDR1 SGHAT and CDR2 FQNNGV. V shed 10 bases and J shed 3 bases, with 15 bases lying between them. The CDR3 bases are TGTGCCACTCGAGACAGGTTAGACACTGAAGCTTTCTTT. Translation: CATRDRLDTEAFF.

The CDR3 coding sequence is TGTGCCAGCAGAGCGGACAGAATAACTAATGAAAAACTGTTTTTT. Translation: CASRADRITNEKLFF. The chain carries TRBV2 and TRBJ1-4, with a possible D match to TRBD1 (6 bases). Trimming pared 6 bases from V and 1 base from J, leaving 12 bases between. This CDR3 has 15 residues. The germline V gene encodes CDR1 SNHLY and CDR2 FYNNEI.

The CDR3 region is CATSDFRTSGRRETQYF. CDR3 DNA: TGTGCCACCAGTGATTTTCGGACTAGCGGGAGGAGGGAGACCCAGTACTTC. The chain carries TRBV24-1 and TRBJ2-5; 14 bases are a match to TRBD2. CDR3 length: 17 residues. The V and J ends lost 1 base and 5 bases, in that order; junction bases with no gene match: 5. Germline CDR1 reads KGHDR; CDR2 reads SFDVKD.

This sequence joins TRBV3-1 (or the pseudogene TRBV3-2) and TRBJ1-3; D gene unclear. The CDR3 runs to 11 residues. The V gene lost 3 bases and the J gene lost 13 bases, with 10 bases spanning the gap. Germline values: CDR1 LGHDT, CDR2 YNNKEL (reference sequence). CDR3 coding DNA: TGTGCCAGCAGCCACGCCGGTACGATATATTTT. The encoded protein is CASSHAGTIYF.

The chain is built from TRBV28 and TRBJ2-5, with TRBD2 as a possible D gene (5 bases). The CDR3 extends over 13 amino acids. CDR1 and CDR2 from the germline V gene are MDHEN and SYDVKM. V lost 2 bases, J lost 7 bases, and 11 bases lay in between. DNA of the CDR3: TGTGCCAGCAGTTTAGCGGGCGCGGCGACCCAGTACTTC. This codes for CASSLAGAATQYF.

This chain joins TRBV12-5 and TRBJ2-2, with 12 bases fitting TRBD1. J gave up 4 bases and V 7 bases, and 7 bases lay outside the gene matches. This CDR3 has 16 residues. The germline V gene has CDR1 LGHNT and CDR2 FRNRAP. The CDR3 protein is CASAYGTGGGTGELFF. CDR3 coding DNA: TGTGCTAGTGCCTATGGGACAGGGGGCGGCACCGGGGAGCTGTTTTTT.

This chain joins TRBV19 and TRBJ2-2; TRBD2 matches 10 bases. The ends lost 6 bases at V and 1 base at J; junction bases unmatched: 5. This CDR3 is built from 16 residues. Germline V CDR1 and CDR2: LNHDA, SQIVND (reference sequence). The CDR3 DNA is TGTGCCAGTAGCCTAGCGGGGGCCAAGAACACCGGGGAGCTGTTTTTT. Translated: CASSLAGAKNTGELFF.

The V call is TRBV5-8, the J call TRBJ2-3, with no clear D. The CDR3 contains 12 residues. Trimming left V 4 bases short and J 7 bases short, with 10 bases between. CDR1 and CDR2 (germline): SGHTS, YDEGEE. CDR3 nucleotide sequence: TGTGCCAGCAGCCTGACTCTGAATACGCAGTATTTT. Residues: CASSLTLNTQYF.

A note on this clone: An end of the junction differs from the germline gene, which may be a read error. This chain links TRBV6-1 with TRBJ1-5, with 8 bases matching TRBD1. The germline V gene has CDR1 MNHNS and CDR2 SASEGT. The CDR3 consists of 15 residues. In nucleotides, the CDR3 is TGTGCCAGCAATGAAGGACAGGGCCGCAATCAGCCCCAGCATTTT. It encodes CASNEGQGRNQPQHF.

This rearrangement joins TRBV21-1 to TRBJ2-7; TRBD1, the table's D call, was not compared with the DNA. TRBV21-1 is reported as a pseudogene. The CDR3 is 14 amino acids. The CDR3 DNA reads TGTGCCAGCAGCAAAATCCACACAGTCTACGAGCAGTACTTC. Its protein is CASSKIHTVYEQYF.

In its sample, this clone was seen once. V gene TRBV9 combines with J gene TRBJ2-2, with 12 nucleotides matching TRBD2. This CDR3 spans 16 amino acids. Germline loops: CDR1 SGDLS, CDR2 YYNGEE. The junction had 2 bases not matched to a gene; V was cut back by 4 bases and J by 1 base. CDR3 nucleotides: TGTGCCAGCAGCCCGGGACTAGCGGGGAACACCGGGGAGCTGTTTTTT. Its translation: CASSPGLAGNTGELFF.

The chain couples TRBV2 to TRBJ1-2; D unclear. Germline CDR1 SNHLY, CDR2 FYNNEI. The CDR3 extends over 13 amino acids. Trimming removed 2 bases from V and 6 bases from J, with 10 bases in between. CDR3 in amino acids: CASSELRGNGYTF. The DNA for the CDR3 is TGTGCCAGCAGTGAACTTCGCGGGAATGGCTACACCTTC.

The CDR3 loop is CASSTGTVYNYGYTF. As DNA, the CDR3 is TGTGCCAGTAGCACCGGGACAGTTTATAACTATGGCTACACCTTC. V is TRBV19 and J is TRBJ1-2; TRBD1 matches 7 bases. There are 15 residues in the CDR3. Germline values: CDR1 LNHDA, CDR2 SQIVND (reference sequence). The junction had 8 bases not matched to a gene; V was cut back by 6 bases and J by 1 base. Supplemented by reference TRBV19 and TRBJ1-2, the full variable domain reads DGGITQSPKYLFRKEGQNVTLSCEQNLNHDAMYWYRQDPGQGLRLIYYSQIVNDFQKGDIAEGYSVSREKKESFPLTVTSAQKNPTAFYLCASSTGTVYNYGYTFGSGTRLTVV.

Here the CDR3 reads CASSGPGTPYEQYF. CDR3 in DNA: TGTGCCAGCAGCGGACCCGGGACCCCGTACGAGCAGTACTTC. The V call is TRBV5-4, the J call TRBJ2-7, with D possibly being TRBD1 or TRBD2 (5 bases each). This CDR3 is 14 amino acids long. V was trimmed by 4 bases and J by 4 bases, leaving 15 bases between them. Germline V CDR1 and CDR2: SGHNT, YYREEE (reference sequence). Complete variable domain (other parts from reference TRBV5-4 and TRBJ2-7): ETGVTQSPTHLIKTRGQQVTLRCSSQSGHNTVSWYQQALGQGPQFIFQYYREEENGRGNFPPRFSGLQFPNYSSELNVNALELDDSALYLCASSGPGTPYEQYFGPGTRLTVT.

J is TRBJ1-4 and V is TRBV30; 8 bases line up with TRBD1. CDR3 length: 15 amino acids. Trimming at V came to 3 bases and at J to 4 bases, leaving 7 bases not matched to a gene. From germline, CDR1 is GTSNPN and CDR2 SVGIG (reference sequence). CDR3 coding DNA: TGTGCCTGGAGGGGTCAGGGGGCTAGTAATGAAAAACTGTTTTTT. Its protein product is CAWRGQGASNEKLFF.

The chain recombines TRBV12-3 or TRBV12-4 with TRBJ1-1; D perhaps matches TRBD1 (6 bases). The CDR3 totals 13 residues. V gave up 5 bases and J gave up 10 bases, with 17 bases separating them. The CDR3 DNA reads as TGTGCCAGCAGTAACCGACAGGACATCAGAGCTTTCTTT. Its protein is CASSNRQDIRAFF.

The chain combines TRBV5-1 with TRBJ2-3; D possibly corresponds to TRBD2 (7 bases). Trimming stripped 0 bases from V and 3 bases from J, with 14 bases between. The CDR3 has 16 residues. The germline V gene encodes CDR1 SGHRS and CDR2 YFSETQ. CDR3 loop: CASSLVARGLTDTQYF. The CDR3 nucleotides are TGCGCCAGCAGCTTGGTGGCGCGGGGGCTTACAGATACGCAGTATTTT. The whole variable domain, filled in from reference TRBV5-1 and TRBJ2-3, reads KAGVTQTPRYLIKTRGQQVTLSCSPISGHRSVSWYQQTPGQGLQFLFEYFSETQRNKGNFPGRFSGRQFSNSRSEMNVSTLELGDSALYLCASSLVARGLTDTQYFGPGTRLTVL.

The chain employs TRBV27 and TRBJ2-2; D is possibly TRBD1 (5 bases). Germline V gene data show CDR1 as MNHEY and CDR2 as SMNVEV (reference sequence). Trimming pared 8 bases from V and 0 bases from J, leaving 13 bases between. The CDR3 runs 15 residues. The CDR3 nucleotides are TGTGCCAGCGCGCCAGGGTCAGCGAACACCGGGGAGCTGTTTTTT. This translates into CASAPGSANTGELFF.

This clone was seen just once. The V gene is TRBV24-1, the J gene TRBJ2-3; weak D call: TRBD2 (6 bases). Germline CDR1 is KGHDR and CDR2 is SFDVKD. This CDR3 contains 15 residues. V was trimmed by 5 bases and J by 4 bases, leaving 15 bases between them. The CDR3, as DNA: TGTGCCACCAGTGCCCATGGGCGGGAACCAGATACGCAGTATTTT. This gives the protein CATSAHGREPDTQYF.

The rearrangement joins TRBV7-2 to TRBJ1-3; D is possibly TRBD1 (5 bases). V was pared by 4 bases and J by 4 bases, with 23 bases between. The CDR3 runs 18 residues. The germline V gene has CDR1 SGHTA and CDR2 FQGNSA. In DNA, the CDR3 is TGTGCCAGCAGCTCAGCCGCGGGGGGTGCGCTGGGAGGAAACACCATATATTTT. Its translation: CASSSAAGGALGGNTIYF. The full variable domain, rest sourced from reference TRBV7-2 and TRBJ1-3, is GAGVSQSPSNKVTEKGKDVELRCDPISGHTALYWYRQSLGQGLEFLIYFQGNSAPDKSGLPSDRFSAERTGGSVSTLTIQRTQQEDSAVYLCASSSAAGGALGGNTIYFGEGSWLTVV.

The chain joins TRBV10-3 to TRBJ2-1, with 9 bases that match TRBD1. V lost 6 bases to trimming and J lost 3 bases; unmatched junction nucleotides: 6. Germline-derived CDR1 and CDR2 are ENHRY and SYGVKD. The CDR3 length is 15 residues. The CDR3 protein is CAIRGGQGYYNEQFF. Written as DNA, the CDR3 is TGTGCCATCAGAGGTGGACAGGGGTACTACAATGAGCAGTTCTTC.

The rearrangement links TRBV6-2 or TRBV6-3 to TRBJ2-1, with D possibly being TRBD2 (5 bases). Deletions cut 4 bases from V and 8 bases from J, with 18 bases between. Germline CDR1 and CDR2: MNHEY and SVGEGT. The CDR3 contains 15 residues. In DNA, the CDR3 is TGTGCCAGCAGTTCTCCGGGGTCTGGACCCCATGAGCAGTTCTTC. Protein: CASSSPGSGPHEQFF.